This TCR beta chain was found in a study of T cells in Graves' hyperthyroidism and ophthalmopathy. This clonotype showed up just once. No antigen is known for it. Findings of the study overall: Clonotypes that were expanded in thyroid above 0.001 mostly appeared in blood too.

TCR beta CDR3 regions were amplified from RNA. An initial round of RT-PCR targeting the TCR CDR3 relied on the HTBI primer set. A single record per CDR3 protein comes from TCRdb applying MiXCR to the multiplex PCR reads. The sample has about 250,000 distinct CDR3 sequences; over 20% are singletons. The CDR3 is made up of 17 amino acids. With 6 bases clipped from V and 5 bases from J, the junction kept 13 bases outside the gene matches. This sequence originates from a woman aged 35 to 49 with Graves' ophthalmopathy. The specimen sequenced was blood. The rearrangement links TRBV12-3 or TRBV12-4 to TRBJ1-5; TRBD1 aligns across 10 bases. The CDR3: CASSPQSTGTGDQPQHF. CDR3 DNA sequence: TGTGCCAGCAGCCCACAATCGACCGGGACAGGGGATCAGCCCCAGCATTTT.